The 30 T cell receptor beta chains given below trace back to one sample, sequenced in a study of shared clonotypes between healthy human individuals. Clones were sequenced by immunoSEQ multiplex PCR, and TCRdb holds only the in-frame ones, with some missing. The sample carries about 490,000 clones, over 65% recorded once. Source material: PBMCs. The receptors stem from a woman aged 40 to 55 in good health. Some clones in this sample may be carry-over from other donors' samples.

The V and J genes are TRBV7-9 and TRBJ2-2; 11 bases are shared with TRBD2. Trimming at V came to 4 bases and at J to 1 base, leaving 8 bases not matched to a gene. The germline gives CDR1 SEHNR, CDR2 FQNEAQ (reference sequence). The CDR3 spans 18 residues. The CDR3, as DNA: TGTGCCAGCAGCTCCCCTAGCGGGAGGCCCAGGAACACCGGGGAGCTGTTTTTT. Residues: CASSSPSGRPRNTGELFF.

The rearrangement uses TRBV28 and TRBJ2-1; the D gene could be TRBD1 or TRBD2 (5 bases each). The germline V and J ends were trimmed by 5 bases and 12 bases, with 23 bases remaining between them. Germline CDR1 MDHEN, CDR2 SYDVKM. The CDR3 runs 15 residues. DNA of the CDR3: TGTGCCAGCAGTACACTGGACGGGGCGGTTGATGCGCAGTTCTTC. As protein: CASSTLDGAVDAQFF.

With respect to this clone: A much larger clone differs by one base, so this may be a read error. Other nucleotide sequences in the sample specify the same CDR3. The chain uses TRBV30 and TRBJ2-2; TRBD2 aligns across 7 bases. Germline V gene lookup returns CDR1 GTSNPN and CDR2 SVGIG (reference sequence). J lost 8 bases, V lost 0 bases, and 12 bases had no gene match. The CDR3 has 16 residues. CDR3 DNA sequence: TGTGCCTGGAGTGTATCTGGGGGAGGGTTTCCAGGGGAGCTGTTTTTT. Encoded protein: CAWSVSGGGFPGELFF.

The gene calls are TRBV18 and TRBJ1-2, with 10 bases lining up with TRBD1. V dropped 3 bases and J dropped 8; count of bases not matched to a gene: 9. Germline CDR1 and CDR2: KGHSH and LQKENI. This CDR3 contains 15 residues. CDR3 coding DNA: TGTGCCAGCTCACCTGAGACAGGGGGCGCGAAGGGCTACACCTTC. Amino acids: CASSPETGGAKGYTF.

This clone was counted between two and nine times. The V call is TRBV5-8, the J call TRBJ1-2; D uncertain. V was clipped by 4 bases and J by 6 bases, with 4 bases between them. The germline gives CDR1 SGHTS, CDR2 YDEGEE. This CDR3 has 10 residues. The CDR3 DNA follows: TGTGCCAGCAGCAGTAATGGCTACACCTTC. It yields the protein CASSSNGYTF.

The rearrangement links TRBV5-1 to TRBJ2-7; the match to TRBD2 covers 8 bases. The V segment lost 1 base and the J segment 1 base; nucleotides outside the gene matches: 4. Looked up from germline, CDR1 is SGHRS and CDR2 is YFSETQ. This CDR3 has 15 amino acids. The CDR3 bases are TGCGCCAGCAGCTTGTGGGGACTAGAGTCCTACGAGCAGTACTTC. Its protein is CASSLWGLESYEQYF. Variable domain in full (rest from reference TRBV5-1 and TRBJ2-7): KAGVTQTPRYLIKTRGQQVTLSCSPISGHRSVSWYQQTPGQGLQFLFEYFSETQRNKGNFPGRFSGRQFSNSRSEMNVSTLELGDSALYLCASSLWGLESYEQYFGPGTRLTVT.

The chain has TRBV5-1 and TRBJ2-1; 8 nucleotides align to TRBD1. Germline trimming cut 4 bases from V and 9 bases from J; bases unmatched to any gene: 9. From germline, CDR1 is SGHRS and CDR2 YFSETQ. The CDR3 sequence is 14 residues long. The CDR3 protein is CASSPDRGSSEQFF. Here the CDR3 DNA reads TGCGCCAGCAGCCCCGACAGGGGATCGAGTGAGCAGTTCTTC.

This clone was counted a single time. In nucleotides, the CDR3 is TGCGCCAGCAGCCAAGATCCCCTAGCGGCTTACAATGAGCAGTTCTTC. This encodes CASSQDPLAAYNEQFF. The chain recombines TRBV4-3 with TRBJ2-1; 7 bases agree with TRBD2. V lost 0 bases to trimming and J lost 4 bases; unmatched junction nucleotides: 6. The CDR3 has 16 amino acids. The germline gives CDR1 LGHNA, CDR2 YSLEER.

The chain joins TRBV5-4 to TRBJ2-6; D tentatively reads TRBD1 or TRBD2 (6 bases each). The CDR3 loop spans 18 amino acids. Germline V CDR1 and CDR2: SGHNT, YYREEE (reference sequence). V was trimmed by 3 bases and J by 0 bases, leaving 16 bases between them. CDR3: CASSSGWGAPSGANVLTF. The DNA of the CDR3 is TGTGCCAGCAGCTCCGGGTGGGGGGCCCCCTCTGGGGCCAACGTCCTGACTTTC.

V and J are TRBV6-6 and TRBJ2-3, with D possibly being TRBD2 (5 bases). Germline CDR1 is MNHNY and CDR2 is SVGAGI (reference sequence). Between the trimmed V and J ends, which lost 8 bases and 3 bases, there was a span of 15 bases. The CDR3 loop spans 14 amino acids. The CDR3 protein is CASLREMGTDTQYF. In DNA form, the CDR3 reads TGTGCCAGCCTTAGGGAGATGGGGACAGATACGCAGTATTTT.

In DNA form, the CDR3 reads TGTGCCAGCAGAAGTCTGAGACTAGCGGGAGTGCAGGGGTACTTC. Its translation is CASRSLRLAGVQGYF. V is TRBV28 and J is TRBJ2-7, with 12 nucleotides matching TRBD2. The CDR3 has 15 residues. V lost 6 bases, J lost 12 bases, and 15 bases stayed unmatched. Germline lookup yields CDR1 MDHEN and CDR2 SYDVKM.

This clone has just a few counts. The chain recombines TRBV5-1 with TRBJ1-1; weak D call: TRBD1 (5 bases). V was trimmed by 0 bases and J by 5 bases, leaving 14 bases between them. CDR3 length: 15 residues. Per germline, CDR1 SGHRS and CDR2 YFSETQ. In nucleotides, the CDR3 is TGCGCCAGCAGCTTGGGGCAGGTGGGGGTAACTGAAGCTTTCTTT. This gives the protein CASSLGQVGVTEAFF.

V is TRBV19 and J is TRBJ2-5; the match to TRBD2 covers 12 bases. Per the germline V gene, CDR1 is LNHDA and CDR2 is SQIVND (reference sequence). The V and J ends lost 5 bases and 3 bases, in that order; junction bases with no gene match: 4. This CDR3 is built from 15 residues. The CDR3 bases are TGTGCCAGTAGTGACCGACTAGCGGGAGAAGAGACCCAGTACTTC. The encoded protein is CASSDRLAGEETQYF.

The table lists this clone with many counts. J is TRBJ2-2 and V is TRBV25-1, with TRBD1 matching 11 bases. Germline values: CDR1 MGHDK, CDR2 SYGVNS. Trimming removed 2 bases from V and 5 bases from J; junction bases left unmatched: 7. This CDR3 is built from 17 residues. In nucleotides, the CDR3 is TGTGCCAGCAGTGAACAAGGACAGGGGGCAATAACCGGGGAGCTGTTTTTT. Translating gives CASSEQGQGAITGELFF.

Notes on this clone: This likely traces to a read error, being one base from a far larger clone. Additional DNA sequences in this sample encode the identical CDR3. The chain carries TRBV7-2 and TRBJ2-4; TRBD1 aligns across 8 bases. The germline V gene encodes CDR1 SGHTA and CDR2 FQGNSA. V was pared by 5 bases and J by 8 bases, with 23 bases of the junction left unmatched. The CDR3 totals 19 residues. The CDR3 nucleotides read TGTGCCAGCAGCCCGGCTTATGGGCTTTTAGGACAGGGCGGAGACATTCAGTACTTC. This gives the protein CASSPAYGLLGQGGDIQYF.

V is TRBV12-5 and J is TRBJ1-1; tentative D call: TRBD1 (5 bases). Trimming took off 5 bases at V and 4 bases at J, with 23 bases between the two ends. The germline V gene encodes CDR1 LGHNT and CDR2 FRNRAP. CDR3 length equals 17 residues. CDR3 sequence reads: CASGQFKAKGRGTEAFF. The DNA of the CDR3 is TGTGCTAGTGGTCAATTCAAAGCAAAGGGGCGCGGCACTGAAGCTTTCTTT.

The chain links TRBV2 to TRBJ2-1; TRBD2 matches 14 bases. The CDR3 totals 15 residues. Trimming removed 5 bases from V and 8 bases from J; junction bases left unmatched: 5. In germline, CDR1 is SNHLY, CDR2 FYNNEI. The CDR3 DNA is TGTGCCAGCAGTTCGACTAGCGGGGGGGTCGATGAGCAGTTCTTC. Its translation is CASSSTSGGVDEQFF.

The chain recombines TRBV5-4 with TRBJ1-2; a weak D match, TRBD1 (5 bases). The length of the CDR3 is 15 residues. In germline, CDR1 is SGHNT, CDR2 YYREEE (reference sequence). V was pared by 1 base and J by 2 bases, with 12 bases between. The CDR3 is CASSLNARGNYGYTF. The CDR3 DNA reads as TGTGCCAGCAGCTTGAATGCTCGGGGGAACTATGGCTACACCTTC. Drawing the rest from reference TRBV5-4 and TRBJ1-2, the complete variable domain is ETGVTQSPTHLIKTRGQQVTLRCSSQSGHNTVSWYQQALGQGPQFIFQYYREEENGRGNFPPRFSGLQFPNYSSELNVNALELDDSALYLCASSLNARGNYGYTFGSGTRLTVV.

The V gene is TRBV19, the J gene TRBJ1-5, with TRBD1 matching over 7 bases. CDR1 is LNHDA and CDR2 is SQIVND in the germline V gene (reference sequence). The CDR3 is 15 amino acids. The ends lost 8 bases at V and 6 bases at J; junction bases unmatched: 13. CDR3 DNA: TGTGCCAGTGGCCTGACAGGGCAGGCTGCTCAGCCCCAGCATTTT. It encodes CASGLTGQAAQPQHF.

The gene calls are TRBV5-1 and TRBJ2-5, with D possibly being TRBD2 (5 bases). The V and J ends lost 5 bases and 4 bases respectively, with 12 bases between them. The CDR3 has 13 residues. CDR1 is SGHRS and CDR2 is YFSETQ in the germline V gene. The DNA of the CDR3 is TGCGCCAGCAGTCGAATGGGAGCAGAGACCCAGTACTTC. As protein: CASSRMGAETQYF. The full variable domain, with the rest looked up from reference TRBV5-1 and TRBJ2-5, is KAGVTQTPRYLIKTRGQQVTLSCSPISGHRSVSWYQQTPGQGLQFLFEYFSETQRNKGNFPGRFSGRQFSNSRSEMNVSTLELGDSALYLCASSRMGAETQYFGPGTRLLVL.

This clone was recorded a few times. The chain joins TRBV5-1 to TRBJ2-1; 8 bases align to TRBD2. This CDR3 region has 15 residues. Looked up from germline, CDR1 is SGHRS and CDR2 is YFSETQ. The V segment lost 2 bases and the J segment 3 bases; nucleotides outside the gene matches: 4. CDR3 residues: CASSFGRVIYNEQFF. CDR3 DNA sequence: TGCGCCAGCAGCTTCGGGAGGGTCATCTACAATGAGCAGTTCTTC.

The rearrangement joins TRBV7-2 to TRBJ1-4; no firm D call. Trimming left V 0 bases short and J 0 bases short, with 5 bases between. The CDR3 covers 15 residues. Germline lookup yields CDR1 SGHTA and CDR2 FQGNSA. The CDR3 sequence is CASSLAVATNEKLFF. In DNA, the CDR3 is TGTGCCAGCAGCTTAGCCGTTGCAACTAATGAAAAACTGTTTTTT. The full variable domain, completed using reference TRBV7-2 and TRBJ1-4, is GAGVSQSPSNKVTEKGKDVELRCDPISGHTALYWYRQSLGQGLEFLIYFQGNSAPDKSGLPSDRFSAERTGGSVSTLTIQRTQQEDSAVYLCASSLAVATNEKLFFGSGTQLSVL.

The rearrangement links TRBV30 to TRBJ2-1; the D is unclear. The V end lost 8 bases, the J end lost 5 bases, and 16 bases lay between the germline ends. Germline V gene data show CDR1 as GTSNPN and CDR2 as SVGIG (reference sequence). The CDR3 covers 13 residues. In DNA, the CDR3 is TGTGCCACACCGGGCCCAGCAAACAATGAGCAGTTCTTC. Its translation: CATPGPANNEQFF.

This clone was detected many times. This sequence joins TRBV18 and TRBJ2-5; 7 bases align to TRBD2. The CDR3 extends over 16 amino acids. V lost 3 bases to trimming and J lost 5 bases; unmatched junction nucleotides: 12. Germline V CDR1 and CDR2: KGHSH, LQKENI. CDR3 DNA: TGTGCCAGCTCACCGACTCCGGGGGGAGTCGGGGAGACCCAGTACTTC. Amino acids: CASSPTPGGVGETQYF. The full variable domain, in which reference TRBV18 and TRBJ2-5 provide the parts outside the CDR3, is NAGVMQNPRHLVRRRGQEARLRCSPMKGHSHVYWYRQLPEEGLKFMVYLQKENIIDESGMPKERFSAEFPKEGPSILRIQQVVRGDSAAYFCASSPTPGGVGETQYFGPGTRLLVL.

J is TRBJ2-7 and V is TRBV15; D is tentatively TRBD1 or TRBD2 (6 bases each). Trimming took 2 bases from V and 6 from J, leaving 17 bases between them. Per the germline V gene, CDR1 is LNHNV and CDR2 is YYDKDF (reference sequence). The CDR3 is made up of 15 amino acids. For the CDR3, the DNA is TGTGCCACCAGCAGATCGGGGGCAGGTTGGTTCGAGCAGTACTTC. Amino acid sequence: CATSRSGAGWFEQYF.

Remarks on this clone: As the CDR3 is not closed by the conserved phenylalanine or tryptophan, this likely results from a read error. This chain joins TRBV20-1 and TRBJ1-1, with D uncertain. V was pared by 3 bases and J by 4 bases, with 6 bases between. This CDR3 has 11 amino acids. The germline gives CDR1 DFQATT, CDR2 SNEGSKA (reference sequence). For the CDR3, the DNA is TGCAGTGCTAGGTCCCGCACTGAAGCTTTCCTT. This translates into CSARSRTEAFL.

This chain connects TRBV7-3 to TRBJ2-1, with 15 bases identical to TRBD2. Germline loops: CDR1 SGHTA, CDR2 FQGTGA. CDR3 length: 20 amino acids. The ends lost 5 bases at V and 5 bases at J; junction bases unmatched: 16. The CDR3 loop is CASSPNRGVGLAGGDNEQFF. The CDR3 nucleotides read TGTGCCAGCAGCCCAAACAGGGGAGTAGGACTAGCGGGAGGGGACAATGAGCAGTTCTTC.

This clone was found a few times. V usage is TRBV7-3 and J usage is TRBJ2-1; 11 bases align to TRBD2. Germline CDR1 is SGHTA and CDR2 is FQGTGA. V lost 1 base to trimming and J lost 5 bases; unmatched junction nucleotides: 4. The CDR3 has 16 amino acids. This chain's CDR3 is CASSLISGRGNNEQFF. The CDR3 region has the DNA TGTGCCAGCAGCTTAATTAGCGGGAGGGGCAACAATGAGCAGTTCTTC.

The genes are TRBV2 and TRBJ2-2; 11 bases are a match to TRBD2. The CDR3 is 16 residues long. The junction had 7 bases not matched to a gene; V was cut back by 6 bases and J by 4 bases. Germline loops: CDR1 SNHLY, CDR2 FYNNEI. CDR3 loop: CASRLLAGVSTGELFF. DNA of the CDR3: TGTGCCAGCAGGTTACTAGCGGGAGTTTCCACCGGGGAGCTGTTTTTT. The full variable domain, with the rest looked up from reference TRBV2 and TRBJ2-2, is EPEVTQTPSHQVTQMGQEVILRCVPISNHLYFYWYRQILGQKVEFLVSFYNNEISEKSEIFDDQFSVERPDGSNFTLKIRSTKLEDSAMYFCASRLLAGVSTGELFFGEGSRLTVL.

The chain uses TRBV30 and TRBJ2-5; D perhaps matches TRBD2 (6 bases). The J call may be in error: the DNA end matches TRBJ2-7 better. Looked up from germline, CDR1 is GTSNPN and CDR2 is SVGIG (reference sequence). This CDR3 comprises 14 residues. The CDR3 DNA reads as TGTGCCACCACCCGGGACTTCCTTTACTACGAGCAGTACTTC. This codes for CATTRDFLYYEQYF.